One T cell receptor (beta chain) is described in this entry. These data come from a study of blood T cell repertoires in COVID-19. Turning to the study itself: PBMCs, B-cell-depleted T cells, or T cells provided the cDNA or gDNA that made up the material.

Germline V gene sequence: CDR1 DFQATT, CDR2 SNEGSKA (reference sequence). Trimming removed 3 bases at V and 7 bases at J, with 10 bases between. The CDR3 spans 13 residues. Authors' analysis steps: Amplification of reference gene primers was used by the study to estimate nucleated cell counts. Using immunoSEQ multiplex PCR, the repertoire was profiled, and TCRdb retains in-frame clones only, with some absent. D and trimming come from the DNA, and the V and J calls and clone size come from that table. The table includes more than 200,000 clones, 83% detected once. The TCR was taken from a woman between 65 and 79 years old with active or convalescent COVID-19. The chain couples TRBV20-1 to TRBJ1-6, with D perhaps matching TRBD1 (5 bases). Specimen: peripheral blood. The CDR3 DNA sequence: TGCAGTGCTAGTGGCAGGGAAAATTCACCCCTCCACTTT. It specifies CSASGRENSPLHF.